This T cell receptor beta chain appears in the sequencing data of a study of blood T cell repertoires in COVID-19. Turning to the study itself: Donors in the United States, Italy and Spain gave samples during acute or convalescent COVID-19. PBMCs, B-cell-depleted T cells, or T cells were the source of the cDNA or gDNA that made up the material.

As processed by the authors: For nucleated cells, counts were estimated from reference gene primer amplification. Clones were read by immunoSEQ multiplex PCR, and TCRdb kept only the in-frame ones, dropping some. Clonal size and the V and J genes are those of that table, whereas D and trimming came from the DNA. The sample lists some 31,000 clones, almost 80% seen once, with 7.4% in the top ten. The CDR3 is 18 residues long. Trimming cost V 1 base and J 1 base; bases outside gene matches: 11. From germline, CDR1 is SEHNR and CDR2 FQNEAQ (reference sequence). The receptor was isolated from a woman in her sixties or seventies with acute or convalescent COVID-19. V is TRBV7-9 and J is TRBJ2-5; 8 bases agree with TRBD2. Sequences were obtained from peripheral blood. The CDR3 DNA reads TGTGCCAGCAGCTTAGGGATTAGCGGGGATTCTCCCCAAGAGACCCAGTACTTC. Residues: CASSLGISGDSPQETQYF. Together with reference TRBV7-9 and TRBJ2-5, the CDR3 gives the full variable domain: DTGVSQNPRHKITKRGQNVTFRCDPISEHNRLYWYRQTLGQGPEFLTYFQNEAQLEKSRLLSDRFSAERPKGSFSTLEIQRTEQGDSAMYLCASSLGISGDSPQETQYFGPGTRLLVL.